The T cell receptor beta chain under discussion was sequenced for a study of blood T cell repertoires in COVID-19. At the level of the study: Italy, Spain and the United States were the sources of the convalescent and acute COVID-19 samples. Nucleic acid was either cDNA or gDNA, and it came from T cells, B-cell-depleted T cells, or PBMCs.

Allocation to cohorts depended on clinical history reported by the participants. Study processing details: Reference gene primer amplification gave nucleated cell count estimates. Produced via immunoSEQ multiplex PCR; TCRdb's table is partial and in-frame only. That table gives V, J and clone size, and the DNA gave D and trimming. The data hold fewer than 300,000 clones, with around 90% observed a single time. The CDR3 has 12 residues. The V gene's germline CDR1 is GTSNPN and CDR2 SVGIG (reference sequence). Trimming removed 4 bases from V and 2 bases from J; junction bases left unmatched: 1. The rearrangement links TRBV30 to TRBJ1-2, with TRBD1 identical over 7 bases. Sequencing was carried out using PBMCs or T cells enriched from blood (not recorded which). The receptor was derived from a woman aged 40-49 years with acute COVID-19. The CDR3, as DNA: TGTGCCTGGACAGGGGGGAACTATGGCTACACCTTC. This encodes CAWTGGNYGYTF.